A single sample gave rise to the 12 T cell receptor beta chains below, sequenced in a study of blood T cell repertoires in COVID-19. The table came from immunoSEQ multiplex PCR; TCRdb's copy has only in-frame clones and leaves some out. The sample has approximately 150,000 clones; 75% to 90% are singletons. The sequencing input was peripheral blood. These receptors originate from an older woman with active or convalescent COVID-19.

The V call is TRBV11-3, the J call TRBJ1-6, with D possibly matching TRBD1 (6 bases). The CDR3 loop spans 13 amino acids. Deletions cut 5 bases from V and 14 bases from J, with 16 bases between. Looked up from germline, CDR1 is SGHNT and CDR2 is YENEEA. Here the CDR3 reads CASSLQQGKALHF. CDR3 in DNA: TGTGCCAGCAGCCTCCAACAGGGCAAAGCCCTCCACTTT.

The CDR3 DNA sequence: TGCGCCAGCAGCAATAGCGGGGCTACCTACAATGAGCAGTTCTTC. It codes for CASSNSGATYNEQFF. The rearrangement links TRBV5-1 to TRBJ2-1; 8 bases are a match to TRBD2. J was trimmed by 2 bases and V by 4 bases; bases with no gene match: 5. The CDR3 contains 15 residues. The V gene's germline CDR1 is SGHRS and CDR2 YFSETQ.

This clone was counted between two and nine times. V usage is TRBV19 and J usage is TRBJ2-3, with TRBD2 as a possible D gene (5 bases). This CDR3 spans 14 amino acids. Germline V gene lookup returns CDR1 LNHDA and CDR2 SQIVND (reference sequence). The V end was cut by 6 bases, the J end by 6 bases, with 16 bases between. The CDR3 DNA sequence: TGTGCCAGTAGATTTACATCGGGAAGTGATACGCAGTATTTT. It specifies CASRFTSGSDTQYF. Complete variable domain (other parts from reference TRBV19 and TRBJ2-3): DGGITQSPKYLFRKEGQNVTLSCEQNLNHDAMYWYRQDPGQGLRLIYYSQIVNDFQKGDIAEGYSVSREKKESFPLTVTSAQKNPTAFYLCASRFTSGSDTQYFGPGTRLTVL.

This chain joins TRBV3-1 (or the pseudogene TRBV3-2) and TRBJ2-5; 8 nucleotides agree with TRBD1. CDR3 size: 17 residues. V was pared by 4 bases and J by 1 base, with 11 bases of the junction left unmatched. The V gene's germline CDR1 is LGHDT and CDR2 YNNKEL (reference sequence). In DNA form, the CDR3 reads TGTGCCAGCAGCCTTTCACGCAGAGACAGGGGCCAAGAGACCCAGTACTTC. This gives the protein CASSLSRRDRGQETQYF.

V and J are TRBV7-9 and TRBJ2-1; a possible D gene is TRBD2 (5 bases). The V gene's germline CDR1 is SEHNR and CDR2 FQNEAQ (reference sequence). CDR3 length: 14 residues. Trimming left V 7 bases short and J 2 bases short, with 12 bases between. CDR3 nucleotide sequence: TGTGCCAGCATCCGTGGCGGGCCCTACAATGAGCAGTTCTTC. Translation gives CASIRGGPYNEQFF.

The CDR3 reads CASSNTGTIYNSPLHF. The DNA of the CDR3 is TGTGCCAGTAGTAACACCGGGACAATCTATAATTCACCCCTCCACTTT. The V call is TRBV19, the J call TRBJ1-6; D is perhaps TRBD1 (6 bases). CDR3 length: 16 amino acids. Germline assignment: CDR1 LNHDA and CDR2 SQIVND (reference sequence). V was shortened by 4 bases and J by 3 bases, with 13 bases between the two germline ends. Full variable domain (rest looked up from reference TRBV19 and TRBJ1-6): DGGITQSPKYLFRKEGQNVTLSCEQNLNHDAMYWYRQDPGQGLRLIYYSQIVNDFQKGDIAEGYSVSREKKESFPLTVTSAQKNPTAFYLCASSNTGTIYNSPLHFGNGTRLTVT.

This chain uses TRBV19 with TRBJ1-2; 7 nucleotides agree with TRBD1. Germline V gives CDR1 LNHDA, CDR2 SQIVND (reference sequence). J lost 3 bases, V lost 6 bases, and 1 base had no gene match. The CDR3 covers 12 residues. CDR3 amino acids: CASRDRDYGYTF. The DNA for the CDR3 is TGTGCCAGTAGAGACAGGGACTATGGCTACACCTTC.

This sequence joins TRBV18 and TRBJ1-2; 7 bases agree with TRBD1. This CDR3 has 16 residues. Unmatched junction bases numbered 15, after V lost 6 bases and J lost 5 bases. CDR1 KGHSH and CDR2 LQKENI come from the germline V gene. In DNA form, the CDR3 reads TGTGCCAGCTCTCCCGACACAGGGGACCTACTATATGGCTACACCTTC. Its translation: CASSPDTGDLLYGYTF. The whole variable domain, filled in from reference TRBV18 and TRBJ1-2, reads NAGVMQNPRHLVRRRGQEARLRCSPMKGHSHVYWYRQLPEEGLKFMVYLQKENIIDESGMPKERFSAEFPKEGPSILRIQQVVRGDSAAYFCASSPDTGDLLYGYTFGSGTRLTVV.

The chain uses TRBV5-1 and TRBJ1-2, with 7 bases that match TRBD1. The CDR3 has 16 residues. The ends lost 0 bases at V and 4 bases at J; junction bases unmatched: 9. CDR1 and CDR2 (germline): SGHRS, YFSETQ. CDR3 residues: CASSLGQGKVSYGYTF. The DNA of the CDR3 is TGCGCCAGCAGCTTGGGACAGGGAAAGGTCAGCTATGGCTACACCTTC. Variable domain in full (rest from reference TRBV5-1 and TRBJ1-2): KAGVTQTPRYLIKTRGQQVTLSCSPISGHRSVSWYQQTPGQGLQFLFEYFSETQRNKGNFPGRFSGRQFSNSRSEMNVSTLELGDSALYLCASSLGQGKVSYGYTFGSGTRLTVV.

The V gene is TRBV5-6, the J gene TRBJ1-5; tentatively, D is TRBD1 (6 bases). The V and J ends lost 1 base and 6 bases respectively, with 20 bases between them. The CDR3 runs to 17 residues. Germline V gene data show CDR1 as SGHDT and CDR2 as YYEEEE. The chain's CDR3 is CASSLFARDKAGQPQHF. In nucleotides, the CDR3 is TGTGCCAGCAGCTTGTTCGCCCGGGACAAGGCGGGTCAGCCCCAGCATTTT.

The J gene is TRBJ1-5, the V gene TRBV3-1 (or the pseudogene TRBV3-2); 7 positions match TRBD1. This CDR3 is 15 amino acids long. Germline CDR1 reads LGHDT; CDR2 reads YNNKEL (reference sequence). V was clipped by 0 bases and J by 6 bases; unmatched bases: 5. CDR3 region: CASSQDATGAQPQHF. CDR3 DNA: TGTGCCAGCAGCCAAGATGCCACAGGGGCTCAGCCCCAGCATTTT.

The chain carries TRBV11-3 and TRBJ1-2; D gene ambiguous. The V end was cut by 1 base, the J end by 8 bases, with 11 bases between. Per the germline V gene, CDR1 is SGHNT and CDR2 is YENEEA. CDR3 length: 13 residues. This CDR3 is CASSLGDTGGYTF. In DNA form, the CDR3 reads TGTGCCAGCAGCTTAGGCGATACGGGAGGCTACACCTTC.